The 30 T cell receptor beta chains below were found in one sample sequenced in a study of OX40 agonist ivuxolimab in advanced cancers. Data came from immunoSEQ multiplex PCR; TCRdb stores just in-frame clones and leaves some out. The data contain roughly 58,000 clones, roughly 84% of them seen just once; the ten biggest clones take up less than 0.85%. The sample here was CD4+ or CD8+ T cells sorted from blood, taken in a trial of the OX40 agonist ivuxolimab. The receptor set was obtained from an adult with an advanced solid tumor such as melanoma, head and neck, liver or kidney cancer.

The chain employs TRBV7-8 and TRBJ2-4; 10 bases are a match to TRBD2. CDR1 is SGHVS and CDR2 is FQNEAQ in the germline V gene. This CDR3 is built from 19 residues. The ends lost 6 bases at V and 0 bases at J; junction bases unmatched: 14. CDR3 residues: CASSPLGLAGVLAKNIQYF. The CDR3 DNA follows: TGTGCCAGCAGTCCCCTGGGTCTAGCGGGGGTGTTAGCCAAAAACATTCAGTACTTC.

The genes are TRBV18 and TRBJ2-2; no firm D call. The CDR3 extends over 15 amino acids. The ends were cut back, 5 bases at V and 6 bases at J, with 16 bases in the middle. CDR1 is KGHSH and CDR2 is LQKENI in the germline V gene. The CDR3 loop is CASSSPGRGSGELFF. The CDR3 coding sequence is TGTGCCAGCTCATCCCCGGGCCGAGGATCCGGGGAGCTGTTTTTT.

The CDR3 is CASSPPGTGNYNEQFF. The CDR3 DNA reads as TGTGCCAGCTCACCACCAGGGACTGGAAACTACAATGAGCAGTTCTTC. The chain joins TRBV18 to TRBJ2-1; D perhaps matches TRBD2 (6 bases). Between the trimmed V and J ends, which lost 0 bases and 3 bases, there was a span of 12 bases. The CDR3 has 16 amino acids. Looked up from germline, CDR1 is KGHSH and CDR2 is LQKENI.

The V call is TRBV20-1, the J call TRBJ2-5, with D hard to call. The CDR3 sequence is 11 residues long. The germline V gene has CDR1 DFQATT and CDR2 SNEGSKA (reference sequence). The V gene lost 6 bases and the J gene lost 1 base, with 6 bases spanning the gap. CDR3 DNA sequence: TGCAGTGCGCCCCTCCAAGAGACCCAGTACTTC. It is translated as CSAPLQETQYF.

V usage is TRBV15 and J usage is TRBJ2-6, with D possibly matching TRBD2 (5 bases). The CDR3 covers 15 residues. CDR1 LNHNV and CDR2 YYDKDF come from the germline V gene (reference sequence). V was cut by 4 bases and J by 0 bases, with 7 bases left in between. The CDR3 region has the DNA TGTGCCACCAGCACCGGGATCTCTGGGGCCAACGTCCTGACTTTC. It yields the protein CATSTGISGANVLTF. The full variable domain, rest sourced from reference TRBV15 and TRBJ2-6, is DAMVIQNPRYQVTQFGKPVTLSCSQTLNHNVMYWYQQKSSQAPKLLFHYYDKDFNNEADTPDNFQSRRPNTSFCFLDIRSPGLGDTAMYLCATSTGISGANVLTFGAGSRLTVL.

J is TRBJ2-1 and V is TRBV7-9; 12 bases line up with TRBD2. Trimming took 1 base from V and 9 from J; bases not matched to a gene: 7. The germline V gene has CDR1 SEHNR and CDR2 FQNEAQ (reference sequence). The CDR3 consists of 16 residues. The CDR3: CASSLGTSGRLGEQFF. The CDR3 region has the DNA TGTGCCAGCAGCTTAGGAACTAGCGGGAGGTTGGGTGAGCAGTTCTTC.

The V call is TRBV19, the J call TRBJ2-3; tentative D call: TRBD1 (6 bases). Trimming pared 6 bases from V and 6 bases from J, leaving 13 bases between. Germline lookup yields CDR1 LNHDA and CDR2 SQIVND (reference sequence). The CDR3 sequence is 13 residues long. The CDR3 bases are TGTGCCAGTAGGTACAGGGATGGGGATACGCAGTATTTT. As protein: CASRYRDGDTQYF.

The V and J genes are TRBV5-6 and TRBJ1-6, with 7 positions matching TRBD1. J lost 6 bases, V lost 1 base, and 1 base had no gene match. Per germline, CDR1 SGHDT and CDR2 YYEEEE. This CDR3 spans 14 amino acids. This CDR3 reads CASSLTGVNSPLHF. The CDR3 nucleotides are TGTGCCAGCAGCTTGACAGGGGTTAATTCACCCCTCCACTTT.

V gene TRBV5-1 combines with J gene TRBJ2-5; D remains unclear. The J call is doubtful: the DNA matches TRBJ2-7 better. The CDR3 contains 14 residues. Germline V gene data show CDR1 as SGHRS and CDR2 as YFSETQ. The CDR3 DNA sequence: TGCGCCAGCAGCTTGGGGACGGCTATCTACGAGCAGTACTTC. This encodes CASSLGTAIYEQYF.

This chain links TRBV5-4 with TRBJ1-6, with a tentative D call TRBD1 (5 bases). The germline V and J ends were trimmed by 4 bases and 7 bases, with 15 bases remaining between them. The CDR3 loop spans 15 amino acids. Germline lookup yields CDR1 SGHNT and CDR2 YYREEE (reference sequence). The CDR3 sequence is CASSPGPDPNSPLHF. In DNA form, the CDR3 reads TGTGCCAGCAGCCCGGGGCCGGACCCCAATTCACCCCTCCACTTT.

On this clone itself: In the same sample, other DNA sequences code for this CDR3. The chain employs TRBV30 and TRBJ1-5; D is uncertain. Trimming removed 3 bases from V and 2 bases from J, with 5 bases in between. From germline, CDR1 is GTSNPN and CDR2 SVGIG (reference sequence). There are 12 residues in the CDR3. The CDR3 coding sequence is TGTGCCTGGAGGCAGGGCAATCAGCCCCAGCATTTT. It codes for CAWRQGNQPQHF.

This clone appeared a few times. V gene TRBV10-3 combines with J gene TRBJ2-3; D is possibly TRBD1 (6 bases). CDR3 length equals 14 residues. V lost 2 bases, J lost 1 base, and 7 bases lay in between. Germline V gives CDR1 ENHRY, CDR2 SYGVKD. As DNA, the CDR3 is TGTGCCATCAGTGAGCGGACAGGCACAGATACGCAGTATTTT. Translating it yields CAISERTGTDTQYF.

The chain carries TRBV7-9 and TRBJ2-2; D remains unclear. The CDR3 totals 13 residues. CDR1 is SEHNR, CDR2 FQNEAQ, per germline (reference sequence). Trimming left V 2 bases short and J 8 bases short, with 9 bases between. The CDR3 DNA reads TGTGCCAGCAGCTTATTCCCTGAAGGGGAGCTGTTTTTT. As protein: CASSLFPEGELFF.

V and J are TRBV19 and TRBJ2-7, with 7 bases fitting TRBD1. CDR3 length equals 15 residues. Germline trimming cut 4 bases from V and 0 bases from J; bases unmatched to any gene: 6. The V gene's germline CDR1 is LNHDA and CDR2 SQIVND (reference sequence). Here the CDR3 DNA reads TGTGCCAGTAGTACCTCGACAGGGAGCTCCTACGAGCAGTACTTC. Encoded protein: CASSTSTGSSYEQYF.

The CDR3 coding sequence is TGTGCCATCAGCCTAGGGAGCGGAGAAACCGGGGAGCTGTTTTTT. Its translation is CAISLGSGETGELFF. V gene TRBV10-3 combines with J gene TRBJ2-2, with D perhaps TRBD2 (5 bases). V lost 6 bases, J lost 5 bases, and 16 bases lay in between. The CDR3 totals 15 residues. The V gene's germline CDR1 is ENHRY and CDR2 SYGVKD.

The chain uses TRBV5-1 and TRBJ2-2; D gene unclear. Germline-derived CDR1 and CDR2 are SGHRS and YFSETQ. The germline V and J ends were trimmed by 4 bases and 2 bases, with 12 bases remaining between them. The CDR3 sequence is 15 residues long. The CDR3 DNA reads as TGCGCCAGCAGCCCCACCCCCTTAAACACCGGGGAGCTGTTTTTT. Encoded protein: CASSPTPLNTGELFF.

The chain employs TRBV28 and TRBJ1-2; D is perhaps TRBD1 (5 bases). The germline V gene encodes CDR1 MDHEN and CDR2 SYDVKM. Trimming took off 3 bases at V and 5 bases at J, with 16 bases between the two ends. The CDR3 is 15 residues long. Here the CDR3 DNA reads TGTGCCAGCAGTTTGGGGGGGGAGGGAACTTATGGCTACACCTTC. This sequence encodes CASSLGGEGTYGYTF.

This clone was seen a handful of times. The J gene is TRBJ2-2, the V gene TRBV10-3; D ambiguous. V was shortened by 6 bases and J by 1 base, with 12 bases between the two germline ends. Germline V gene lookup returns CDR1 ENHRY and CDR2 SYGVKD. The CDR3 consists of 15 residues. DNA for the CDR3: TGTGCCATCAGCCGGATCGCCGTGAACACCGGGGAGCTGTTTTTT. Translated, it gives CAISRIAVNTGELFF.

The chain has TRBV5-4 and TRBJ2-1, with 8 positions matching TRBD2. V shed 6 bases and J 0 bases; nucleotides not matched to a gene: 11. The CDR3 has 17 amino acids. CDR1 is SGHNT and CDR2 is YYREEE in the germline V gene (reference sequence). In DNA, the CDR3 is TGTGCCAGCACCGACGGGGGGGGAGGGAGCTCCTACAATGAGCAGTTCTTC. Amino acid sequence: CASTDGGGGSSYNEQFF.

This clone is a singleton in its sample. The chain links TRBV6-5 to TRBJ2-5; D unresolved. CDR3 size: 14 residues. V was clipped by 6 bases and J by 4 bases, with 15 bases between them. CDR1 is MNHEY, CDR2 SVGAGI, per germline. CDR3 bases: TGTGCCAGCAGCCCTCTCGGACGTCGAGAGACCCAGTACTTC. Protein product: CASSPLGRRETQYF.

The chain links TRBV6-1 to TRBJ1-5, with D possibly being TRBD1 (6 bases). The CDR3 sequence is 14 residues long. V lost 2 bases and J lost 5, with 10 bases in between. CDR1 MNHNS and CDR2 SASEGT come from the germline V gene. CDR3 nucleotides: TGTGCCAGCAGTGAATGGGGGGGCGATCAGCCCCAGCATTTT. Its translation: CASSEWGGDQPQHF.

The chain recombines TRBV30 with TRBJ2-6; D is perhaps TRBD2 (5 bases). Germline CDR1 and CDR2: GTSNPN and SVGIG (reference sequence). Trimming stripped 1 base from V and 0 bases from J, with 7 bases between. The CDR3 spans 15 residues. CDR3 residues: CAWSADYSGANVLTF. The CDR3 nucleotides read TGTGCCTGGAGTGCTGACTACTCTGGGGCCAACGTCCTGACTTTC.

The chain's CDR3 is CASSPESAYTGELFF. In DNA form, the CDR3 reads TGCGCCAGCAGCCCCGAGTCCGCCTACACCGGGGAGCTGTTTTTT. The chain uses TRBV4-3 and TRBJ2-2; D ambiguous. The V end was cut by 4 bases, the J end by 3 bases, with 12 bases between. The CDR3 totals 15 residues. CDR1 is LGHNA and CDR2 is YSLEER in the germline V gene.

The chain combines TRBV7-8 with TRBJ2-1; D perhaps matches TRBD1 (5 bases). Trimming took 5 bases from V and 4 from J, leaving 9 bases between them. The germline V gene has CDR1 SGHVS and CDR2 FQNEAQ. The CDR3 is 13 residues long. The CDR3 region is CASSPQGYNEQFF. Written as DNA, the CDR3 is TGTGCCAGCAGCCCCCAGGGTTACAATGAGCAGTTCTTC.

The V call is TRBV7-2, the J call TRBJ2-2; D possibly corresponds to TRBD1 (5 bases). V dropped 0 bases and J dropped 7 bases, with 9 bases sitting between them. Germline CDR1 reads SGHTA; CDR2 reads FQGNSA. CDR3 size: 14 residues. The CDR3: CASSLAQGNGELFF. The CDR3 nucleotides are TGTGCCAGCAGCTTAGCTCAGGGTAACGGGGAGCTGTTTTTT.

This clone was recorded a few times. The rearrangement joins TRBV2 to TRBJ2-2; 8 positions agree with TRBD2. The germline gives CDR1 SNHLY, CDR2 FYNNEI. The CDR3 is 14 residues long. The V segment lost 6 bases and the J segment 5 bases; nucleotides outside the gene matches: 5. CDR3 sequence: CASRAGEVTGELFF. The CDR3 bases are TGTGCCAGCAGAGCGGGAGAGGTAACCGGGGAGCTGTTTTTT. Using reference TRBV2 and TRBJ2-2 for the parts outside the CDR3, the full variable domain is EPEVTQTPSHQVTQMGQEVILRCVPISNHLYFYWYRQILGQKVEFLVSFYNNEISEKSEIFDDQFSVERPDGSNFTLKIRSTKLEDSAMYFCASRAGEVTGELFFGEGSRLTVL.

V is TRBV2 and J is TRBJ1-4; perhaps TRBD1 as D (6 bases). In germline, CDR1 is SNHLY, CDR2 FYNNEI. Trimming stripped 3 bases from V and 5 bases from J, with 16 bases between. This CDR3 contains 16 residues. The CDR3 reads CASSDGTTNLNEKLFF. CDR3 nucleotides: TGTGCCAGCAGTGACGGGACAACTAACTTAAATGAAAAACTGTTTTTT.

The CDR3 spells CASSQAPGGAGGQETQYF. The CDR3 DNA reads TGCGCCAGCAGCCAAGCCCCAGGGGGAGCGGGGGGCCAAGAGACCCAGTACTTC. The rearrangement joins TRBV4-1 to TRBJ2-5; 9 nucleotides line up with TRBD2. V lost 1 base, J lost 1 base, and 10 bases stayed unmatched. Germline V lookup: CDR1 MGHRA, CDR2 YSYEKL. The CDR3 extends over 18 amino acids.

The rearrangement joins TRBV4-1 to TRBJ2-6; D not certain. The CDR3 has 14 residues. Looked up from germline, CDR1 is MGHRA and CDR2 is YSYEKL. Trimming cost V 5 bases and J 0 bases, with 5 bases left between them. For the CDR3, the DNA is TGCGCCAGCAGCTTTGACTCTGGGGCCAACGTCCTGACTTTC. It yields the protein CASSFDSGANVLTF.

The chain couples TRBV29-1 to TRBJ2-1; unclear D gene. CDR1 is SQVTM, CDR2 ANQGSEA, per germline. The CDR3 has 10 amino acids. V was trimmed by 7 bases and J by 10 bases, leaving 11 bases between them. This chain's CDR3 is CSATVWEQFF. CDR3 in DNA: TGCAGCGCTACGGTTTGGGAGCAGTTCTTC.